The 25 T cell receptor beta chains reported below all come from one sample, sequenced in a study of blood T cells in healthy people across ages. The second PCR ran roughly 7 to 12 cycles with a sample-barcoded 5' primer and J-beta primers. From the 5' RACE reads, TCRdb called clonotypes with MiXCR, one entry per CDR3 protein. The repertoire has over 1.5 million distinct CDR3 sequences, less than 50% of them found once; the top ten carry roughly 2%. Sample: blood. The receptor set was obtained from a middle-aged woman in good health.

This clonotype has only a few counts. Written as DNA, the CDR3 is TGTGCCAGCAGTGAAGCGGGTCGGGCCAACGTCCTGACTTTC. Translated: CASSEAGRANVLTF. The chain links TRBV6-1 to TRBJ2-6; D not resolved. The CDR3 spans 14 residues. Germline V gives CDR1 MNHNS, CDR2 SASEGT. V dropped 0 bases and J dropped 5 bases, with 5 bases sitting between them.

The chain is built from TRBV3-1 and TRBJ2-1; 9 bases agree with TRBD2. V was clipped by 3 bases and J by 6 bases; unmatched bases: 9. This CDR3 comprises 16 residues. Germline V gives CDR1 LGHDT, CDR2 YNNKEL (reference sequence). CDR3 nucleotide sequence: TGTGCCAGCAGCCATTGGCGGGGGGGATTGCCCAATGAGCAGTTCTTC. It translates to CASSHWRGGLPNEQFF.

The V gene is TRBV11-1, the J gene TRBJ1-2; D is undetermined. Germline loops: CDR1 SGHAT, CDR2 FQDESV (reference sequence). The CDR3 contains 15 residues. The V and J ends lost 3 bases and 8 bases respectively, with 19 bases between them. CDR3 nucleotides: TGTGCCAGCAGCTTTAATAACGGCCCCTACAGCGGCTACACCTTC. It translates to CASSFNNGPYSGYTF.

The CDR3 loop reads CASNSQAYNEQFF. DNA of the CDR3: TGTGCCAGCAACAGCCAGGCATACAATGAGCAGTTCTTC. V is TRBV27 and J is TRBJ2-1; no reliable D call. The CDR3 length is 13 residues. The germline gives CDR1 MNHEY, CDR2 SMNVEV (reference sequence). V was cut by 7 bases and J by 4 bases, with 11 bases left in between.

The table lists this clonotype with a few counts. This sequence joins TRBV7-9 and TRBJ2-3; D ambiguous. Germline-derived CDR1 and CDR2 are SEHNR and FQNEAQ (reference sequence). The germline V and J ends were trimmed by 5 bases and 0 bases, with 15 bases remaining between them. The CDR3 is 16 amino acids. For the CDR3, the DNA is TGTGCCAGCAGCCGCCGACCAGGATCTAGCACAGATACGCAGTATTTT. Translating it yields CASSRRPGSSTDTQYF.

This sequence joins TRBV20-1 and TRBJ2-3; 8 nucleotides match TRBD2. The trim removed 6 bases at V and 3 bases at J, leaving 11 bases unmatched. This CDR3 comprises 15 residues. Germline CDR1 DFQATT, CDR2 SNEGSKA (reference sequence). The CDR3 sequence: CSADSGEALTDTQYF. The CDR3 DNA is TGCAGTGCGGATAGCGGGGAGGCGTTGACAGATACGCAGTATTTT.

This clonotype has only one observation. The chain employs TRBV28 and TRBJ2-4; D might be TRBD2 (5 bases). The DNA end favors TRBJ2-5, so the J call may be wrong. Looked up from germline, CDR1 is MDHEN and CDR2 is SYDVKM. CDR3 length equals 15 residues. CDR3 in amino acids: CASSLERASQETQYF. The CDR3 DNA reads as TGTGCCAGCAGTTTAGAGAGGGCCTCGCAAGAGACCCAGTACTTC.

This clonotype was picked up one time. The chain couples TRBV28 to TRBJ2-5; D gene unclear. The DNA end lines up better with TRBJ2-7; the J call may be wrong. In germline, CDR1 is MDHEN, CDR2 SYDVKM. CDR3 length equals 11 residues. As DNA, the CDR3 is TGTGCCAGCAGCCAACCCCCCGAGCAGTACTTC. Translation: CASSQPPEQYF.

J is TRBJ2-5 and V is TRBV6-1; possible D gene TRBD2, 7 bases. The CDR3 extends over 16 amino acids. The germline V gene has CDR1 MNHNS and CDR2 SASEGT. The V and J ends lost 2 bases and 2 bases respectively, with 15 bases between them. The CDR3: CASSEIGGGRQETQYF. For the CDR3, the DNA is TGTGCCAGCAGTGAAATTGGCGGGGGCCGTCAAGAGACCCAGTACTTC.

V and J are TRBV6-2 or TRBV6-3 and TRBJ2-3, with 7 bases aligning to TRBD1. CDR1 is MNHEY and CDR2 is SVGEGT in the germline V gene. The CDR3 spans 19 residues. The junction had 18 bases not matched to a gene; V was cut back by 2 bases and J by 4 bases. The CDR3 region is CASSYTPTQMTTGSDTQYF. DNA for the CDR3: TGTGCCAGCAGTTACACTCCTACCCAAATGACGACAGGGTCAGATACGCAGTATTTT.

This clonotype was observed a handful of times. The chain has TRBV24-1 and TRBJ2-1, with no clear D. The CDR3 loop spans 16 amino acids. Per germline, CDR1 KGHDR and CDR2 SFDVKD. With 3 bases removed from V and 4 bases from J, the gap between germline ends came to 15 bases. The CDR3 sequence is CATSDTEHRTYNEQFF. The CDR3 coding sequence is TGTGCCACCAGTGATACAGAGCATCGGACGTACAATGAGCAGTTCTTC.

The gene calls are TRBV4-2 and TRBJ1-2, with 11 bases matching TRBD1. Trimming at V came to 0 bases and at J to 5 bases, leaving 14 bases not matched to a gene. This CDR3 region has 19 residues. Looked up from germline, CDR1 is LGHNA and CDR2 is YNFKEQ. The CDR3 DNA reads as TGTGCCAGCAGCCAAGAATATCCGGGACAGGGGGGCTTAAAGTATGGCTACACCTTC. It translates to CASSQEYPGQGGLKYGYTF.

V usage is TRBV28 and J usage is TRBJ2-3; D assignment may be TRBD1 or TRBD2 (5 bases each). Trimming pared 7 bases from V and 3 bases from J, leaving 17 bases between. Germline CDR1 MDHEN, CDR2 SYDVKM. CDR3 size: 15 residues. This chain's CDR3 is CASIKSGRRTDTQYF. In DNA form, the CDR3 reads TGTGCCAGCATTAAATCAGGGAGAAGGACAGATACGCAGTATTTT. The full variable domain, in which reference TRBV28 and TRBJ2-3 provide the parts outside the CDR3, is DVKVTQSSRYLVKRTGEKVFLECVQDMDHENMFWYRQDPGLGLRLIYFSYDVKMKEKGDIPEGYSVSREKKERFSLILESASTNQTSMYLCASIKSGRRTDTQYFGPGTRLTVL.

This clonotype showed up just once. The chain links TRBV2 to TRBJ1-5; D possibly corresponds to TRBD1 (5 bases). Germline values: CDR1 SNHLY, CDR2 FYNNEI. V lost 4 bases to trimming and J lost 3 bases, with 13 bases between them. The CDR3 sequence is 15 residues long. The CDR3 DNA sequence: TGTGCCAGCAGTGCAATTGGGACGGTCAATCAGCCCCAGCATTTT. This gives the protein CASSAIGTVNQPQHF. Based on the CDR3 plus reference TRBV2 and TRBJ1-5, the full variable domain is EPEVTQTPSHQVTQMGQEVILRCVPISNHLYFYWYRQILGQKVEFLVSFYNNEISEKSEIFDDQFSVERPDGSNFTLKIRSTKLEDSAMYFCASSAIGTVNQPQHFGDGTRLSIL.

The V gene is TRBV7-9, the J gene TRBJ2-7; 7 bases are a match to TRBD2. Trimming cost V 8 bases and J 0 bases; bases outside gene matches: 7. The CDR3 covers 14 residues. CDR1 and CDR2 from the germline V gene are SEHNR and FQNEAQ (reference sequence). The CDR3 DNA follows: TGTGCCAGCCTCCCAGCGGGGAACTCCTACGAGCAGTACTTC. Amino acids: CASLPAGNSYEQYF.

V is TRBV12-3 or TRBV12-4 and J is TRBJ1-1; tentative D call: TRBD1 (5 bases). With 5 bases removed from V and 7 bases from J, the gap between germline ends came to 17 bases. This CDR3 region has 14 residues. CDR3 DNA sequence: TGTGCCAGCAGTCCCAGGGATCGGAATCATGAAGCTTTCTTT. The encoded protein is CASSPRDRNHEAFF.

The chain couples TRBV6-1 to TRBJ1-4; 10 nucleotides agree with TRBD1. Unmatched junction bases numbered 7, after V lost 4 bases and J lost 8 bases. The V gene's germline CDR1 is MNHNS and CDR2 SASEGT. The CDR3 consists of 15 residues. The CDR3 sequence is CASSAPGQGREKLFF. As DNA, the CDR3 is TGTGCCAGCAGTGCTCCGGGACAGGGGCGAGAAAAACTGTTTTTT.

The chain couples TRBV7-9 to TRBJ2-7; TRBD2 agrees at 8 bases. V gave up 5 bases and J gave up 1 base; unmatched junction bases: 7. The germline V gene encodes CDR1 SEHNR and CDR2 FQNEAQ (reference sequence). The CDR3 sequence is 15 residues long. CDR3 region: CASSATGRESYEQYF. CDR3 nucleotides: TGTGCCAGCAGCGCAACCGGGAGGGAGTCCTACGAGCAGTACTTC.

The CDR3 loop reads CASSYSGNGRGTEAFF. The CDR3, as DNA: TGTGCCAGCAGTTACTCAGGAAATGGCAGGGGGACTGAAGCTTTCTTT. The rearrangement joins TRBV6-5 to TRBJ1-1; 7 nucleotides match TRBD1. The CDR3 length is 16 residues. Unmatched junction bases numbered 9, after V lost 0 bases and J lost 5 bases. Germline V gene sequence: CDR1 MNHEY, CDR2 SVGAGI.

This clonotype has just one count. This rearrangement joins TRBV28 to TRBJ2-3, with D hard to call. The CDR3 is 13 residues long. V gave up 10 bases and J gave up 0 bases, with 11 bases separating them. Germline assignment: CDR1 MDHEN and CDR2 SYDVKM. The CDR3 region has the DNA TGTGCCACCTCGATTGTGAGCACAGATACGCAGTATTTT. Its protein product is CATSIVSTDTQYF.

The chain has TRBV7-2 and TRBJ1-1; D ambiguous. The CDR3 has 15 residues. CDR1 and CDR2 (germline): SGHTA, FQGNSA. V was trimmed by 4 bases and J by 6 bases, leaving 18 bases between them. CDR3 nucleotide sequence: TGTGCCAGCAGCTCCCTCCGGGGTCCGGGATCTGAAGCTTTCTTT. It translates to CASSSLRGPGSEAFF.

This clonotype was seen a handful of times. The V and J genes are TRBV20-1 and TRBJ2-1; 8 bases align to TRBD2. J was trimmed by 7 bases and V by 3 bases; bases with no gene match: 8. The CDR3 spans 14 residues. The germline CDR1 and CDR2 sequences are DFQATT and SNEGSKA (reference sequence). CDR3 region: CSASAGTSSNEQFF. The CDR3, as DNA: TGCAGTGCTAGCGCCGGGACTAGTTCAAATGAGCAGTTCTTC.

This clonotype was picked up a small number of times. The rearrangement joins TRBV7-2 to TRBJ2-6; D may be TRBD1 (5 bases). The ends were cut back, 1 base at V and 3 bases at J, with 16 bases in the middle. The germline V gene encodes CDR1 SGHTA and CDR2 FQGNSA. The CDR3 has 18 residues. DNA for the CDR3: TGTGCCAGCAGCTTAGTTGGGTTGGTGGGGCGTGGGGCCAACGTCCTGACTTTC. Translating it yields CASSLVGLVGRGANVLTF. The variable domain in full, with the rest retrieved from reference TRBV7-2 and TRBJ2-6, is GAGVSQSPSNKVTEKGKDVELRCDPISGHTALYWYRQSLGQGLEFLIYFQGNSAPDKSGLPSDRFSAERTGGSVSTLTIQRTQQEDSAVYLCASSLVGLVGRGANVLTFGAGSRLTVL.

V and J are TRBV6-2 or TRBV6-3 and TRBJ2-7; 8 nucleotides align to TRBD2. Germline V CDR1 and CDR2: MNHEY, SVGEGT. The trim removed 0 bases at V and 0 bases at J, leaving 10 bases unmatched. The CDR3 contains 18 residues. CDR3 DNA: TGTGCCAGCAGTTACTCGAGACTAGCGAGTGAGAGCTCCTACGAGCAGTACTTC. Its translation is CASSYSRLASESSYEQYF.

This CDR3 reads CSAKKRYEQYF. In DNA, the CDR3 is TGCAGTGCTAAGAAGCGGTACGAGCAGTACTTC. V usage is TRBV20-1 and J usage is TRBJ2-4; TRBD2 might be the D (5 bases). The end of the DNA aligns better with TRBJ2-7, so the J call may be wrong. This CDR3 region has 11 residues. Germline-derived CDR1 and CDR2 are DFQATT and SNEGSKA (reference sequence).